This is a list of T cell receptor beta chains from one sample in a study of tumor-infiltrating lymphocytes in localized non-small cell lung cancer. Produced via immunoSEQ multiplex PCR; TCRdb's table is partial and in-frame only. This sample has 10,000 to 13,000 clones; around 63% occur once, and the top ten carry around 10%. The sample taken for sequencing was lung tumor tissue. The source is a human donor with non-small cell lung cancer. The CDR3 runs from the conserved cysteine through the conserved F or W. D genes are given only for firm matches. Size values are once, few and many counts, or a class for expanded clones, and some rows have none.

CDR3aa: CASSEGGDSYEQYF; CDR3nt: TGTGCCAGCAGCGAGGGGGGAGATTCCTACGAGCAGTACTTC; j_gene: TRBJ2-7; abundance: NA; d_gene: NA; len: 14; v_gene: TRBV9
CDR3aa: CASSLSDWGGTKTQYF; CDR3nt: TGTGCCAGCAGCTTATCCGACTGGGGGGGCACGAAGACCCAGTACTTC; j_gene: TRBJ2-5; abundance: few; d_gene: NA; len: 16; v_gene: TRBV11-2
CDR3aa: CASSLGAQPQHF; CDR3nt: TGTGCCAGCAGCTTGGGCGCTCAGCCCCAGCATTTT; j_gene: TRBJ1-5; abundance: NA; d_gene: NA; len: 12; v_gene: TRBV5-6
CDR3aa: CASSVVPNSPLHF; CDR3nt: TGTGCCAGCAGCGTAGTCCCTAATTCACCCCTCCACTTT; j_gene: TRBJ1-6; abundance: medium-sized; d_gene: NA; len: 13; v_gene: TRBV9
CDR3aa: CASRQGASEQYF; CDR3nt: TGTGCCAGCCGACAGGGGGCCTCCGAGCAGTACTTC; j_gene: TRBJ2-7; abundance: NA; d_gene: TRBD1; len: 12; v_gene: TRBV18
CDR3aa: CASSPRVNGYTF; CDR3nt: TGTGCCAGCAGCCCCAGGGTTAATGGCTACACCTTC; j_gene: TRBJ1-2; abundance: medium-sized; d_gene: NA; len: 12; v_gene: TRBV7-2
CDR3aa: CASSFIGYEQYF; CDR3nt: TGCGCCAGCAGCTTTATCGGCTACGAGCAGTACTTC; j_gene: TRBJ2-7; abundance: NA; d_gene: NA; len: 12; v_gene: TRBV5-1
CDR3aa: CASRTGGTGDSEKLFF; CDR3nt: TGCGCCAGCCGGACAGGGGGGACGGGGGATTCTGAAAAACTGTTTTTT; j_gene: TRBJ1-4; abundance: NA; d_gene: TRBD1; len: 16; v_gene: TRBV5-1
CDR3aa: CGSGRIYEQYF; CDR3nt: TGTGGGTCGGGACGGATCTACGAGCAGTACTTC; j_gene: TRBJ2-7; abundance: few; d_gene: NA; len: 11; v_gene: TRBV6-5
CDR3aa: CATSRVGRGLVGYTF; CDR3nt: TGTGCCACCAGCAGAGTAGGGAGGGGGTTAGTGGGCTACACCTTC; j_gene: TRBJ1-2; abundance: NA; d_gene: NA; len: 15; v_gene: TRBV15
CDR3aa: CASSLKETQYF; CDR3nt: TGTGCCAGCAGCTTAAAGGAGACCCAGTACTTC; j_gene: TRBJ2-5; abundance: few; d_gene: NA; len: 11; v_gene: TRBV7-9
CDR3aa: CSVVRGSGNTIYF; CDR3nt: TGCAGCGTTGTTCGGGGCTCTGGAAACACCATATATTTT; j_gene: TRBJ1-3; abundance: few; d_gene: NA; len: 13; v_gene: TRBV29-1
CDR3aa: CASRLPKQGMNTEAFF; CDR3nt: TGTGCAAGTCGCTTACCAAAACAGGGAATGAACACTGAAGCTTTCTTT; j_gene: TRBJ1-1; abundance: NA; d_gene: NA; len: 16; v_gene: TRBV12-2